The sequence of this T cell receptor beta chain was determined in a study of blood T cell repertoires in COVID-19. Background on the study: Acute and convalescent COVID-19 samples came from the United States, Italy and Spain. The cDNA or gDNA used as material had been derived from T cells, B-cell-depleted T cells, or PBMCs.

Under the authors' procedure: Estimates of nucleated cell counts were drawn from the amplification of reference gene primers. TCRdb's table, derived via immunoSEQ multiplex PCR, lists solely in-frame clones and lacks some. V and J calls plus clone size are reproduced from that table; the DNA served to infer D and trimming. The table records 300,000 to 400,000 clones, about 90% of them present only once. The CDR3 has 15 amino acids. In germline, CDR1 is MDHEN, CDR2 SYDVKM. Losses at the gene ends were 2 bases for V and 6 bases for J; bases not matched to a gene: 1. The sequence derives from a woman in her thirties with COVID-19, enrolled during active disease. Sequencing input: peripheral blood. The chain carries TRBV28 and TRBJ1-6, with 10 bases that match TRBD1. DNA for the CDR3: TGTGCCAGCAGTTTAGGGGACAGGGGTAATTCACCCCTCCACTTT. Its protein product is CASSLGDRGNSPLHF.